This is a list of T cell receptor beta chains from one sample in a study of blood T cell repertoires in COVID-19. TCRdb's table, derived via immunoSEQ multiplex PCR, lists solely in-frame clones and lacks some. Among about 170,000 clones listed, roughly 83% were seen once. Material for sequencing was peripheral blood. The receptors were gathered from a woman in her sixties or seventies with acute or convalescent COVID-19. Both conserved end residues are part of each CDR3. Fields, in order: J gene, clone size, V gene, D gene, CDR3 DNA, CDR3 protein. A D gene is named only where the DNA matches it firmly. Clone size appears in some rows only: once, few, many, or a class for an expanded clone.

j_gene: TRBJ2-3
abundance: .
v_gene: TRBV19
d_gene: .
CDR3nt: TGTGCCAGTACCCCAAATGTGAGGGATACGCAGTATTTT
CDR3aa: CASTPNVRDTQYF

j_gene: TRBJ2-5
abundance: .
v_gene: TRBV5-1
d_gene: TRBD1
CDR3nt: TGCGCCAGCAGCTGGGCCGGGACAGTCCAAGAGACCCAGTACTTC
CDR3aa: CASSWAGTVQETQYF

j_gene: TRBJ2-1
abundance: .
v_gene: TRBV18
d_gene: TRBD1
CDR3nt: TGTGCCAGCTCACCACCTCAAAAACAGGGGGCATACACTCAAGTGCAGTTCTTC
CDR3aa: CASSPPQKQGAYTQVQFF

j_gene: TRBJ2-7
abundance: .
v_gene: TRBV28
d_gene: TRBD2
CDR3nt: TGTGCCAGCAGTGCTCCCCTGGGGGGGGTAAGCTCCTACGAGCAGTACTTC
CDR3aa: CASSAPLGGVSSYEQYF

j_gene: TRBJ2-1
abundance: .
v_gene: TRBV19
d_gene: .
CDR3nt: TGTGCCAGTAGTATAGTGCGGACTAACTCCTACAATGAGCAGTTCTTC
CDR3aa: CASSIVRTNSYNEQFF

j_gene: TRBJ2-1
abundance: .
v_gene: TRBV7-2
d_gene: .
CDR3nt: TGTGCCAGCAGCTTGAAAGGACTTTACAATGAGCAGTTCTTC
CDR3aa: CASSLKGLYNEQFF

j_gene: TRBJ1-1
abundance: .
v_gene: TRBV5-6
d_gene: .
CDR3nt: TGTGCCAGCAGCTTCAGGGAAGCCAGCTCTGGAGCTTTCTTT
CDR3aa: CASSFREASSGAFF

j_gene: TRBJ2-7
abundance: once
v_gene: TRBV28
d_gene: TRBD2
CDR3nt: TGTGCCAGCAGTGGGGCAGCGGGGGGTTACTACGAGCAGTACTTC
CDR3aa: CASSGAAGGYYEQYF

j_gene: TRBJ1-2
abundance: .
v_gene: TRBV20-1
d_gene: TRBD1
CDR3nt: TGCAGTGCTAGTGTGGGACAGTCAACTGGCTACACCTTC
CDR3aa: CSASVGQSTGYTF

j_gene: TRBJ1-1
abundance: once
v_gene: TRBV25-1
d_gene: TRBD1
CDR3nt: TGTGCCAGCAGAGATCAGACAGGGCGGACTGAAGCTTTCTTT
CDR3aa: CASRDQTGRTEAFF

j_gene: TRBJ2-1
abundance: .
v_gene: TRBV19
d_gene: .
CDR3nt: TGTGCCAGCCGGGACAACTCCTACAATGAGCAGTTCTTC
CDR3aa: CASRDNSYNEQFF

j_gene: TRBJ1-6
abundance: .
v_gene: TRBV18
d_gene: TRBD1
CDR3nt: TGTGCCAGCTCTTGGGACAGTCCTATGGGGAATTCACCCCTCCACTTT
CDR3aa: CASSWDSPMGNSPLHF

j_gene: TRBJ2-1
abundance: once
v_gene: TRBV24-1
d_gene: TRBD2
CDR3nt: TGTGCCACCAGTGGGGGCGGGAGCTCCTACAATGAGCAGTTCTTC
CDR3aa: CATSGGGSSYNEQFF

j_gene: TRBJ1-5
abundance: .
v_gene: TRBV7-8
d_gene: .
CDR3nt: TGTGCCAGCAGCTTAGGCAGGGATCAGCCCCAGCATTTT
CDR3aa: CASSLGRDQPQHF

j_gene: TRBJ2-7
abundance: once
v_gene: TRBV2
d_gene: .
CDR3nt: TGTGCCAGCTTAAGGACAGCAACCTACGAGCAGTACTTC
CDR3aa: CASLRTATYEQYF

j_gene: TRBJ2-7
abundance: .
v_gene: TRBV5-8
d_gene: .
CDR3nt: TGTGCCAGCAGCCCGATAGGGACTGGGTCCTACGAGCAGTACTTC
CDR3aa: CASSPIGTGSYEQYF

j_gene: TRBJ1-2
abundance: .
v_gene: TRBV7-9
d_gene: .
CDR3nt: TGTGCCAGCAGCTTAGTGGTAGGGGTGAATGGCTACACCTTC
CDR3aa: CASSLVVGVNGYTF

j_gene: TRBJ2-1
abundance: few
v_gene: TRBV7-7
d_gene: .
CDR3nt: TGTGCTAGCAGCCCGGGGGGCTCTGGGAATGAGCAGTTCTTC
CDR3aa: CASSPGGSGNEQFF

j_gene: TRBJ2-7
abundance: .
v_gene: TRBV29-1
d_gene: .
CDR3nt: TGCAGCGTTGAACAGTCCTACGAGCAGTACTTC
CDR3aa: CSVEQSYEQYF

j_gene: TRBJ1-2
abundance: once
v_gene: TRBV6-4
d_gene: .
CDR3nt: TGTGCCAGCAGTGACTCTTCCAGGGGTAACTATGGCTACACCTTC
CDR3aa: CASSDSSRGNYGYTF

j_gene: TRBJ2-7
abundance: few
v_gene: TRBV28
d_gene: .
CDR3nt: TGTGCCAGCAGTTTAGGGCGGGGGCACTCCTACGAGCAGTACTTC
CDR3aa: CASSLGRGHSYEQYF

j_gene: TRBJ2-6
abundance: .
v_gene: TRBV15
d_gene: .
CDR3nt: TGTGCCACCGCAGGAGGGGATGGGGCCAACGTCCTGACTTTC
CDR3aa: CATAGGDGANVLTF

j_gene: TRBJ2-3
abundance: .
v_gene: TRBV6-2/TRBV6-3
d_gene: .
CDR3nt: TGTGCCAGCAGTTACTCTCTGGCAGGTACGCAGTATTTT
CDR3aa: CASSYSLAGTQYF

j_gene: TRBJ1-1
abundance: .
v_gene: TRBV18
d_gene: .
CDR3nt: TGTGCCAGCTCAACCCTTGACAGCAATCAGAACACTGAAGCTTTCTTT
CDR3aa: CASSTLDSNQNTEAFF

j_gene: TRBJ1-1
abundance: .
v_gene: TRBV7-2
d_gene: TRBD1
CDR3nt: TGTGCCAGCAGCTTCGCAGGGGGGAACACTGAAGCTTTCTTT
CDR3aa: CASSFAGGNTEAFF

j_gene: TRBJ1-6
abundance: .
v_gene: TRBV19
d_gene: TRBD1
CDR3nt: TGTGCCAGTAGTATAGAGGGGACAGCTCCACCCCGGCATTCACCCCTCCACTTT
CDR3aa: CASSIEGTAPPRHSPLHF

j_gene: TRBJ1-5
abundance: .
v_gene: TRBV2
d_gene: .
CDR3nt: TGTGCCAGCAGTGCCGAAGGGGCTTCGGGCAATCAGCCCCAGCATTTT
CDR3aa: CASSAEGASGNQPQHF

j_gene: TRBJ1-5
abundance: .
v_gene: TRBV5-6
d_gene: .
CDR3nt: TGTGCCAGCAGCTCCGGGGGTAGAGGCAATCAGCCCCAGCATTTT
CDR3aa: CASSSGGRGNQPQHF

j_gene: TRBJ1-2
abundance: .
v_gene: TRBV29-1
d_gene: TRBD1
CDR3nt: TGCAGCGTCCAACAGGGGGCCAACTATGGCTACACCTTC
CDR3aa: CSVQQGANYGYTF

j_gene: TRBJ2-7
abundance: .
v_gene: TRBV7-2
d_gene: TRBD2
CDR3nt: TGTGCCAGCAGCCCACCGGGACTAGCGGGGGGGTACGAGCAGTACTTC
CDR3aa: CASSPPGLAGGYEQYF

j_gene: TRBJ2-7
abundance: .
v_gene: TRBV30
d_gene: TRBD1
CDR3nt: TGTGCCTGGAGTGACAGGGGCCACGAGCAGTACTTC
CDR3aa: CAWSDRGHEQYF

j_gene: TRBJ2-2
abundance: .
v_gene: TRBV5-8
d_gene: .
CDR3nt: TGTGCCAGCAGCTTGGACCCTAACTTTGCGAACACCGGGGAGCTGTTTTTT
CDR3aa: CASSLDPNFANTGELFF

j_gene: TRBJ1-1
abundance: .
v_gene: TRBV5-1
d_gene: TRBD1
CDR3nt: TGCGCCAGCAGCCCCGGACAGGTGGTGAACACTGAAGCTTTCTTT
CDR3aa: CASSPGQVVNTEAFF

j_gene: TRBJ1-4
abundance: .
v_gene: TRBV28
d_gene: .
CDR3nt: TGTGCCAGCAGCCCAAGCGGGGGCGGGGGACGGGAAAAACTGTTTTTT
CDR3aa: CASSPSGGGGREKLFF

j_gene: TRBJ1-1
abundance: .
v_gene: TRBV6-2/TRBV6-3
d_gene: TRBD1
CDR3nt: TGTGCCAGCAGCGACTTACAGGGGGCGGGATCTGAAGCTTTCTTT
CDR3aa: CASSDLQGAGSEAFF

j_gene: TRBJ1-1
abundance: .
v_gene: TRBV18
d_gene: .
CDR3nt: TGTGCCAGCTCACCACAACAGGAAACTGAAGCTTTCTTT
CDR3aa: CASSPQQETEAFF

j_gene: TRBJ2-4
abundance: .
v_gene: TRBV5-1
d_gene: TRBD2
CDR3nt: TGCGCCAGCAGCTCCGGGACTAGCGGAAACCTAGCCAAAAACATTCAGTACTTC
CDR3aa: CASSSGTSGNLAKNIQYF

j_gene: TRBJ2-1
abundance: .
v_gene: TRBV7-9
d_gene: TRBD1
CDR3nt: TGTGCCAGCAGCAACCCAGATTACGGACAGGGGTACAATGAGCAGTTCTTC
CDR3aa: CASSNPDYGQGYNEQFF

j_gene: TRBJ2-7
abundance: .
v_gene: TRBV4-3
d_gene: TRBD2
CDR3nt: TGCGCCAGCAGCCAGGTCGCGGGACTAGCGGGGAGCTCCTACGAGCAGTACTTC
CDR3aa: CASSQVAGLAGSSYEQYF

j_gene: TRBJ1-1
abundance: .
v_gene: TRBV6-5
d_gene: TRBD1
CDR3nt: TGTGCCAGCAGTTCGCCAGGGGGCACTGAAGCTTTCTTT
CDR3aa: CASSSPGGTEAFF

j_gene: TRBJ2-5
abundance: .
v_gene: TRBV3-1/TRBV3-2
d_gene: TRBD2
CDR3nt: TGTGCCAGCAGCCGTCTAGCGGCCCAAGAGACCCAGTACTTC
CDR3aa: CASSRLAAQETQYF

j_gene: TRBJ2-3
abundance: few
v_gene: TRBV9
d_gene: .
CDR3nt: TGTGCCAGCAGCGTAGTTCTCACAGATACGCAGTATTTT
CDR3aa: CASSVVLTDTQYF

j_gene: TRBJ2-4
abundance: .
v_gene: TRBV6-2/TRBV6-3
d_gene: .
CDR3nt: TGTGCCAGCAGTTACTACGGGAACATTCAGTACTTC
CDR3aa: CASSYYGNIQYF

j_gene: TRBJ1-5
abundance: .
v_gene: TRBV20-1
d_gene: .
CDR3nt: TGCAGTGCTAGTCCAGGGGAGAGCAATCAGCCCCAGCATTTT
CDR3aa: CSASPGESNQPQHF